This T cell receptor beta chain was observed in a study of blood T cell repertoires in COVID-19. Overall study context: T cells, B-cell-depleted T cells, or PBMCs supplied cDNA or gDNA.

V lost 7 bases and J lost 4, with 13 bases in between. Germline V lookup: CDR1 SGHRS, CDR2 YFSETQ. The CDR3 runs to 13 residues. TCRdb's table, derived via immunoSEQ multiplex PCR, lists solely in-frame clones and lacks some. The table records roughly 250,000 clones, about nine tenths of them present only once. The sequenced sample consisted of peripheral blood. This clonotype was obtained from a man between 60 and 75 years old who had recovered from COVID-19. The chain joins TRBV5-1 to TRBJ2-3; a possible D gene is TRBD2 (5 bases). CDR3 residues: CASRPAGPDTQYF. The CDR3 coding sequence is TGCGCCAGCCGCCCCGCGGGTCCAGATACGCAGTATTTT.